The next 24 T cell receptor beta chains were all read from a single sample in a study of T cells in Graves' hyperthyroidism and ophthalmopathy. Regions amplified from RNA transcripts were the TCR beta CDR3 regions. When the TCR CDR3 underwent first-round RT-PCR, the HTBI primer set was used. TCRdb analysed the multiplex PCR reads with MiXCR anew, one entry per CDR3 protein. Of 660,000 or so distinct CDR3 sequences in the sample, 45% were seen once. Sequencing input: peripheral blood or thyroid tissue (not recorded which). The source of these receptors is an adult man with Graves' disease, either hyperthyroidism or ophthalmopathy (not recorded which).

The rearrangement uses TRBV24-1 and TRBJ2-2, with 15 bases that match TRBD2. Germline assignment: CDR1 KGHDR and CDR2 SFDVKD. V was clipped by 3 bases and J by 4 bases; unmatched bases: 8. The CDR3 is made up of 19 amino acids. CDR3 sequence (DNA): TGTGCCACCAGTGATCAAGGACTAGCGGGAGGGCCCGGCACCGGGGAGCTGTTTTTT. Translated: CATSDQGLAGGPGTGELFF.

This clonotype has only a few counts. This chain connects TRBV2 to TRBJ1-1; weak D call: TRBD1 (5 bases). V was trimmed by 8 bases and J by 5 bases, leaving 15 bases between them. CDR3 length: 13 residues. Germline V lookup: CDR1 SNHLY, CDR2 FYNNEI. The CDR3 DNA follows: TGTGCCAGCGGGGGACGGGCGGGAACTGAAGCTTTCTTT. Amino acids: CASGGRAGTEAFF. Using reference TRBV2 and TRBJ1-1 for the parts outside the CDR3, the full variable domain is EPEVTQTPSHQVTQMGQEVILRCVPISNHLYFYWYRQILGQKVEFLVSFYNNEISEKSEIFDDQFSVERPDGSNFTLKIRSTKLEDSAMYFCASGGRAGTEAFFGQGTRLTVV.

For this clonotype: In this CDR3 the conserved last residue, phenylalanine or tryptophan, is missing, so a read error is likely. This chain links TRBV10-3 with TRBJ1-1; unclear D gene. Germline loops: CDR1 ENHRY, CDR2 SYGVKD. The CDR3 has 14 residues. The CDR3 sequence: CASSYLGGDTEAFI. The DNA for the CDR3 is TGTGCCAGCAGTTACTTGGGTGGGGACACTGAAGCTTTCATT.

This clonotype showed up just a few times. J is TRBJ2-7 and V is TRBV7-3, with TRBD2 matching over 9 bases. The CDR3 extends over 16 amino acids. With 5 bases clipped from V and 4 bases from J, the junction kept 12 bases outside the gene matches. Germline CDR1 reads SGHTA; CDR2 reads FQGTGA. The CDR3 nucleotides read TGTGCCAGCAGCCAGAGGCAGAGCGGGAGGCAATACGAGCAGTACTTC. This codes for CASSQRQSGRQYEQYF.

Written as DNA, the CDR3 is TGTGCCAGCAGAGATCGATTTCGCGGCTATTCCGGGGAGCTGTTTTTT. Translation gives CASRDRFRGYSGELFF. The gene calls are TRBV12-3 or TRBV12-4 and TRBJ2-2; D not resolved. V dropped 6 bases and J dropped 6 bases, with 20 bases sitting between them. This CDR3 has 16 residues.

There are many counts of this clonotype. The rearrangement links TRBV19 to TRBJ1-5; D ambiguous. Germline V gene data show CDR1 as LNHDA and CDR2 as SQIVND (reference sequence). The CDR3 is made up of 17 amino acids. V shed 1 base and J shed 2 bases, with 15 bases lying between them. CDR3 in amino acids: CASSIVGPVTGNQPQHF. In DNA form, the CDR3 reads TGTGCCAGTAGTATAGTAGGACCGGTCACGGGCAATCAGCCCCAGCATTTT.

The chain employs TRBV7-9 and TRBJ1-3, with a tentative D call TRBD1 (5 bases). Germline CDR1 is SEHNR and CDR2 is FQNEAQ (reference sequence). V was trimmed by 8 bases and J by 7 bases, leaving 12 bases between them. CDR3 length: 12 amino acids. The CDR3 bases are TGTGCCAGCGGCAGGGTGGTGAACACCATATATTTT. Its translation is CASGRVVNTIYF.

A few counts support this clonotype. The gene calls are TRBV6-6 and TRBJ1-2, with TRBD1 matching over 7 bases. This CDR3 region has 13 residues. Per the germline V gene, CDR1 is MNHNY and CDR2 is SVGAGI (reference sequence). The V gene end was trimmed by 4 bases and the J gene end by 4 bases; junction bases not matched to a gene: 3. The CDR3 is CASSFGQAYGYTF. The CDR3 DNA follows: TGTGCCAGCAGTTTCGGACAGGCCTATGGCTACACCTTC.

Here the CDR3 reads CSVEASRQGQNYGYTF. The CDR3 region has the DNA TGCAGCGTTGAGGCATCTAGGCAGGGACAAAACTATGGCTACACCTTC. The chain has TRBV29-1 and TRBJ1-2; perhaps TRBD1 as D (6 bases). Germline values: CDR1 SQVTM, CDR2 ANQGSEA. The CDR3 sequence is 16 residues long. With 3 bases removed from V and 2 bases from J, the gap between germline ends came to 19 bases.

The chain has TRBV15 and TRBJ1-4, with D perhaps TRBD1 (6 bases). The V and J ends lost 1 base and 5 bases respectively, with 14 bases between them. CDR1 and CDR2 (germline): LNHNV, YYDKDF (reference sequence). The CDR3 loop spans 16 amino acids. The CDR3 region is CATSRGDNRANEKLFF. The CDR3 nucleotides read TGTGCCACCAGCAGAGGGGACAACCGGGCGAATGAAAAACTGTTTTTT.

There are many counts of this clonotype. The V and J genes are TRBV20-1 and TRBJ2-7; D ambiguous. V was shortened by 6 bases and J by 0 bases, with 9 bases between the two germline ends. This CDR3 contains 12 residues. In germline, CDR1 is DFQATT, CDR2 SNEGSKA (reference sequence). CDR3 DNA: TGCAGTGCAACGGTGGGCTCCTACGAGCAGTACTTC. Translated: CSATVGSYEQYF.

The chain has TRBV6-6 and TRBJ2-2, with 7 bases matching TRBD2. CDR3 length: 15 amino acids. Looked up from germline, CDR1 is MNHNY and CDR2 is SVGAGI (reference sequence). J was trimmed by 3 bases and V by 2 bases; bases with no gene match: 3. Here the CDR3 reads CASSYERGYTGELFF. CDR3 DNA: TGTGCCAGCAGTTACGAGCGGGGTTACACCGGGGAGCTGTTTTTT.

V gene TRBV7-9 combines with J gene TRBJ2-5; TRBD1 agrees at 7 bases. This CDR3 is built from 15 residues. With 2 bases clipped from V and 1 base from J, the junction kept 4 bases outside the gene matches. CDR1 SEHNR and CDR2 FQNEAQ come from the germline V gene (reference sequence). CDR3 in DNA: TGTGCCAGCAGCTTATCGAGGACAGGCCAAGAGACCCAGTACTTC. Translated, it gives CASSLSRTGQETQYF.

The sample holds a few counts of this clonotype. This chain links TRBV13 with TRBJ1-3, with D maybe TRBD1 (6 bases). The CDR3 extends over 15 amino acids. Between the trimmed V and J ends, which lost 4 bases and 0 bases, there was a span of 10 bases. Germline V gene sequence: CDR1 PRHDT, CDR2 FYEKMQ (reference sequence). The CDR3 region has the DNA TGTGCCAGCAGCTACGGGACAAGCTCTGGAAACACCATATATTTT. It specifies CASSYGTSSGNTIYF.

The chain links TRBV7-9 to TRBJ2-2; D might be TRBD1 (6 bases). Germline CDR1 is SEHNR and CDR2 is FQNEAQ (reference sequence). V dropped 5 bases and J dropped 11 bases, with 15 bases sitting between them. This CDR3 is built from 13 residues. This CDR3 is CASSVQGFGELFF. As DNA, the CDR3 is TGTGCCAGCAGCGTACAGGGATTCGGAGAGCTGTTTTTT.

V gene TRBV29-1 combines with J gene TRBJ1-1; weak D call: TRBD1 (5 bases). The V end was cut by 6 bases, the J end by 1 base, with 9 bases between. The CDR3 is 12 residues long. The germline CDR1 and CDR2 sequences are SQVTM and ANQGSEA. The CDR3 loop reads CSVRDANTEAFF. CDR3 in DNA: TGCAGCGTACGGGACGCGAACACTGAAGCTTTCTTT.

Points on this clonotype: Mismatch with germline at one junction end may stem from a read error. This chain connects TRBV2 to TRBJ2-7, with 9 bases lining up with TRBD1. This CDR3 has 13 residues. Germline CDR1 and CDR2: SNHLY and FYNNEI. In DNA form, the CDR3 reads TGTGCCAGCAGTTACTCACCACAGGGGGCGAGGGACTTC. Its protein is CASSYSPQGARDF.

On this clonotype: One end of the junction varies from germline; a read error may be responsible. The V and J genes are TRBV27 and TRBJ1-5; weak D call: TRBD1 (6 bases). Per the germline V gene, CDR1 is MNHEY and CDR2 is SMNVEV (reference sequence). CDR3 size: 13 residues. CDR3 protein: CATSTGGSETQHF. The CDR3, as DNA: TGTGCCACCAGTACGGGGGGCTCAGAGACCCAGCATTTT.

The chain carries TRBV6-5 and TRBJ1-5; D call uncertain. Trimming pared 6 bases from V and 5 bases from J, leaving 14 bases between. Germline V gene lookup returns CDR1 MNHEY and CDR2 SVGAGI. The CDR3 consists of 14 residues. The CDR3 spells CASSDDGQDQPQHF. CDR3 bases: TGTGCCAGCAGCGATGACGGGCAGGATCAGCCCCAGCATTTT.

At least ten counts were recorded for this clonotype. The rearrangement uses TRBV7-6 and TRBJ1-4, with a tentative D call TRBD1 (6 bases). Germline CDR1 SGHVS, CDR2 FNYEAQ. Trimming took 5 bases from V and 5 from J, leaving 15 bases between them. The CDR3 has 15 residues. CDR3 in amino acids: CASSVKGGVNEKLFF. The DNA for the CDR3 is TGTGCCAGCAGCGTTAAGGGGGGAGTGAATGAAAAACTGTTTTTT.

This clonotype has at least ten counts. The chain carries TRBV7-2 and TRBJ2-7; D is undetermined. The CDR3 totals 13 residues. The V gene lost 4 bases and the J gene lost 9 bases, with 16 bases spanning the gap. Germline assignment: CDR1 SGHTA and CDR2 FQGNSA. CDR3 nucleotides: TGTGCCAGCAGCTCCGACCCATCCTTGGTGCAGTACTTC. Translated: CASSSDPSLVQYF.

This clonotype was observed at least ten times. V usage is TRBV29-1 and J usage is TRBJ1-6, with unresolved D. Trimming shortened V by 0 bases and J by 9 bases, and 9 bases separated the two germline ends. CDR1 and CDR2 (germline): SQVTM, ANQGSEA. The CDR3 covers 13 residues. The CDR3 coding sequence is TGCAGCGTTGAAGAGGGTAATGGTTCACCCCTCCACTTT. Translated, it gives CSVEEGNGSPLHF. The full variable domain, in which reference TRBV29-1 and TRBJ1-6 provide the parts outside the CDR3, is SAVISQKPSRDICQRGTSLTIQCQVDSQVTMMFWYRQQPGQSLTLIATANQGSEATYESGFVIDKFPISRPNLTFSTLTVSNMSPEDSSIYLCSVEEGNGSPLHFGNGTRLTVT.

The chain has TRBV9 and TRBJ2-5, with D perhaps matching TRBD1 (6 bases). The length of the CDR3 is 13 residues. Germline V lookup: CDR1 SGDLS, CDR2 YYNGEE. CDR3 nucleotides: TGTGCTAGAACACCTCAGGGGTGGGAGACCCAGTACTTC. This gives the protein CARTPQGWETQYF. Using reference TRBV9 and TRBJ2-5 for the parts outside the CDR3, the full variable domain is DSGVTQTPKHLITATGQRVTLRCSPRSGDLSVYWYQQSLDQGLQFLIQYYNGEERAKGNILERFSAQQFPDLHSELNLSSLELGDSALYFCARTPQGWETQYFGPGTRLLVL.

This clonotype showed up just a few times. The genes are TRBV19 and TRBJ2-7, with D tentatively TRBD1 or TRBD2 (5 bases each). V lost 9 bases and J 6 bases, leaving 18 bases between the germline ends. Looked up from germline, CDR1 is LNHDA and CDR2 is SQIVND (reference sequence). This CDR3 contains 13 residues. The CDR3 DNA sequence: TGTGCCAGCAGCCAATCGGGGCCTAGCGAGCAGTACTTC. It encodes CASSQSGPSEQYF.